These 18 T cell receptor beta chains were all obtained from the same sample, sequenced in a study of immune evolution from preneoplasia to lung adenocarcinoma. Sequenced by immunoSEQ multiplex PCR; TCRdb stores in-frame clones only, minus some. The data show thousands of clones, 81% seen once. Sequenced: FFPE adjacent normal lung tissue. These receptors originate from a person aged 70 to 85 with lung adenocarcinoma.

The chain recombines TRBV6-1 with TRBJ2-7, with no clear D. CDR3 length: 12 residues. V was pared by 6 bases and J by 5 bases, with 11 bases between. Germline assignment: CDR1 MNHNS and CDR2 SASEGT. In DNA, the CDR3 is TGTGCCAGCAGCGGTCTTATCCACGAGCAGTACTTC. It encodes CASSGLIHEQYF.

The CDR3 sequence is CASSFKSGNTIYF. In DNA, the CDR3 is TGTGCCAGCAGTTTCAAGTCTGGAAACACCATATATTTT. The rearrangement uses TRBV27 and TRBJ1-3; D call uncertain. V was pared by 3 bases and J by 1 base, with 4 bases between. This CDR3 region has 13 residues. Germline V gene sequence: CDR1 MNHEY, CDR2 SMNVEV (reference sequence).

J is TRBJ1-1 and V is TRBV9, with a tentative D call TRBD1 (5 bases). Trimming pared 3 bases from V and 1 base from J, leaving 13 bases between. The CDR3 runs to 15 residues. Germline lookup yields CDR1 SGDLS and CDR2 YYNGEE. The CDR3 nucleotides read TGTGCCAGCAGCGCCATAGTGACAGCGAACACTGAAGCTTTCTTT. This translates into CASSAIVTANTEAFF.

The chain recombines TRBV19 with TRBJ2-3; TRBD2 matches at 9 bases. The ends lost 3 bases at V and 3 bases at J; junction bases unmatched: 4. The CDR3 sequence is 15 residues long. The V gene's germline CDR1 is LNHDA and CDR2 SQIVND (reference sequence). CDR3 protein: CASSIVSGRTDTQYF. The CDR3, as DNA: TGTGCCAGTAGTATTGTTAGCGGGAGAACAGATACGCAGTATTTT.

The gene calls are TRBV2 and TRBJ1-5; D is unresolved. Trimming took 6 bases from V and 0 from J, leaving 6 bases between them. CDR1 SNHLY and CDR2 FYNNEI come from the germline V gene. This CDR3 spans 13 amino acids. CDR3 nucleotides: TGTGCCAGCAGACAGTATAGCAATCAGCCCCAGCATTTT. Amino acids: CASRQYSNQPQHF.

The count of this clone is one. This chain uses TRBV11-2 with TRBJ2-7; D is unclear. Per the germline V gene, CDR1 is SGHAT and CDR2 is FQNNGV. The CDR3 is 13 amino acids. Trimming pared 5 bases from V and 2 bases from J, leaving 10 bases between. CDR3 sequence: CASSPPATYEQYF. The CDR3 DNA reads TGTGCCAGCAGCCCGCCAGCGACCTACGAGCAGTACTTC.

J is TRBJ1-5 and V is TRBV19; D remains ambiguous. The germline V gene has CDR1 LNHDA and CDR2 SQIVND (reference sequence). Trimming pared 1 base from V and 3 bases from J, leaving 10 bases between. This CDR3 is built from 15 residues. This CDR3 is CASSIVWGYNQPQHF. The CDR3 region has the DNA TGTGCCAGTAGTATAGTCTGGGGTTACAATCAGCCCCAGCATTTT.

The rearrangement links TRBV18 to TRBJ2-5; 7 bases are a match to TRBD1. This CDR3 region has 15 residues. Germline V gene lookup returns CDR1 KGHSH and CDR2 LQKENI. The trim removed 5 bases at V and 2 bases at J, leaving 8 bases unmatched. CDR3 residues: CASSRDRTYQETQYF. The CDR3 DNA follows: TGTGCCAGCTCAAGGGACAGAACCTATCAAGAGACCCAGTACTTC.

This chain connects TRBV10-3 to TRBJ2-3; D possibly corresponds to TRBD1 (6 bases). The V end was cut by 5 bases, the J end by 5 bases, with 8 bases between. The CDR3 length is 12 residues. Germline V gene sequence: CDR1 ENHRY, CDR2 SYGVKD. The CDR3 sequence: CAISTGQDTQYF. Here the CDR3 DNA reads TGTGCCATCAGTACAGGGCAAGATACGCAGTATTTT.

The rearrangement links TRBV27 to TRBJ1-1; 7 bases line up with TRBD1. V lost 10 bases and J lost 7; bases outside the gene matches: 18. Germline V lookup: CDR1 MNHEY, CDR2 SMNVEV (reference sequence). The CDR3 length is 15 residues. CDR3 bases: TGTGCCACCTCAAAAACGGACAGGCGAGGTGGTGAAGCTTTCTTT. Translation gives CATSKTDRRGGEAFF.

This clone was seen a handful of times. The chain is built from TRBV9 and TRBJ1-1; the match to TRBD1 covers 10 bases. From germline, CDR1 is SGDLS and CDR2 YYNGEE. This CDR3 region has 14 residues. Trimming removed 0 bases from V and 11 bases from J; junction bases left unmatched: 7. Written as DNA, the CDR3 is TGTGCCAGCAGCGTAGAGGGACAGGGGATGCGGGCTTTCTTT. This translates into CASSVEGQGMRAFF.

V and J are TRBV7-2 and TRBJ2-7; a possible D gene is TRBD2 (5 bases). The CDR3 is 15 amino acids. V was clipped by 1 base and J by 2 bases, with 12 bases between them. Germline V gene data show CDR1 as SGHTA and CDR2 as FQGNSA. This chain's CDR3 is CASSLVASNAYEQYF. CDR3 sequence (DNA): TGTGCCAGCAGCTTAGTAGCGTCAAATGCCTACGAGCAGTACTTC.

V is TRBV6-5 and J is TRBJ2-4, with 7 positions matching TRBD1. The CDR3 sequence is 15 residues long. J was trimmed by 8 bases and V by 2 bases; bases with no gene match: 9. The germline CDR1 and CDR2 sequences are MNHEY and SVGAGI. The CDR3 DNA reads TGTGCCAGCAGTTACACCGGGGCCCAGGGGGACATTCAGTACTTC. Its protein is CASSYTGAQGDIQYF.

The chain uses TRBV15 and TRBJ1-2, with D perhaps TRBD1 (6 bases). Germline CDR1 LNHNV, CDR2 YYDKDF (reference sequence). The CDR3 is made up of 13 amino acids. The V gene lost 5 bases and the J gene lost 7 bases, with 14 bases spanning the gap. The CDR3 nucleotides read TGTGCCACCAGCGGTGTTCCAGGGGCTGGCTACACCTTC. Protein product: CATSGVPGAGYTF.

The CDR3 nucleotides read TGTGCCAGCAGTGGGGCCGGGGAGTACAATGAGCAGTTCTTC. Amino acids: CASSGAGEYNEQFF. J is TRBJ2-1 and V is TRBV27, with D possibly being TRBD1 or TRBD2 (5 bases each). Germline V gene sequence: CDR1 MNHEY, CDR2 SMNVEV (reference sequence). V was clipped by 5 bases and J by 4 bases, with 12 bases between them. This CDR3 comprises 14 residues.

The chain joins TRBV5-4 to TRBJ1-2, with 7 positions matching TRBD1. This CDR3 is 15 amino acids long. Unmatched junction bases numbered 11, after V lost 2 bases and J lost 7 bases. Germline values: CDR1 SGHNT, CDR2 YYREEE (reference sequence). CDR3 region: CASSFPTGIGSGYTF. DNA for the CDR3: TGTGCCAGCAGCTTTCCGACAGGGATAGGTTCTGGCTACACCTTC.

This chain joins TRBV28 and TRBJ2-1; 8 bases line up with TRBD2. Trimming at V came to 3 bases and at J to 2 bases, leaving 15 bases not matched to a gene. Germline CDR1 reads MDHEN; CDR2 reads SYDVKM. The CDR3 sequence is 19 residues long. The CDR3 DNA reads TGTGCCAGCAGTTTTTCCTCCATCACAGCGGGAGTAACCTACAATGAGCAGTTCTTC. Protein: CASSFSSITAGVTYNEQFF.

The CDR3 here is CAWSAADRDIGELFF. CDR3 in DNA: TGTGCCTGGAGTGCCGCGGACAGGGATATCGGGGAGCTGTTTTTT. The chain employs TRBV30 and TRBJ2-2; 8 positions agree with TRBD1. Unmatched junction bases numbered 8, after V lost 1 base and J lost 7 bases. The CDR3 contains 15 residues. Germline CDR1 and CDR2: GTSNPN and SVGIG (reference sequence).